This entry features one TCR beta chain sequence. The TCR beta library used iRepertoire HTBI primers with Arm-PCR amplification of CDR3. A single record per CDR3 protein comes from TCRdb applying MiXCR to the multiplex PCR reads. The data contain approximately 470,000 distinct CDR3 sequences, 15% to 20% of them seen just once; the ten biggest clones take up 12%. This sample was included in a study of regulatory T cells in long-lasting Graves disease. Time point here: newly diagnosed GD, antithyroid drugs for less than 3 months. The TCR library was prepared using RNA isolated from PBMCs. This same sample was also part of a study on T cells in Graves' hyperthyroidism and ophthalmopathy.

The sequence was collected from a man aged 35 to 55 with Graves disease. The specimen comprised peripheral blood mononuclear cells (PBMCs), sampled at new diagnosis, from a patient treated with antithyroid drugs.

In DNA, the CDR3 is TGTGCCTGGAGCGATACAAGGGGAGATACGCAGTATTTT. Its protein is CAWSDTRGDTQYF. The chain combines TRBV30 with TRBJ2-3, with D possibly matching TRBD1 (5 bases). The V and J ends lost 3 bases and 5 bases respectively, with 12 bases between them. The germline V gene has CDR1 GTSNPN and CDR2 SVGIG (reference sequence). CDR3 size: 13 residues.